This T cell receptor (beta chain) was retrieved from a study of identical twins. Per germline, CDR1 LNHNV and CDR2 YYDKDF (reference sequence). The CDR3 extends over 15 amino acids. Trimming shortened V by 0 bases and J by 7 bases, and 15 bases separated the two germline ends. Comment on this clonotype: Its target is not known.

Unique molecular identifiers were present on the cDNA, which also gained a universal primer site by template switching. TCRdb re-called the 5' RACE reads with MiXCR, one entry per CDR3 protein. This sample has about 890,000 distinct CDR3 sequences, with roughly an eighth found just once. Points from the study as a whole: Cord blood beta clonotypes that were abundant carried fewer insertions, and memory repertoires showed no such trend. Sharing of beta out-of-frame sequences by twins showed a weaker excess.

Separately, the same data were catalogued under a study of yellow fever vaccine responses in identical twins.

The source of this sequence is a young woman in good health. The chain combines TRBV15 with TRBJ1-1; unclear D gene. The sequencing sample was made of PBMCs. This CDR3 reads CATSRDFTGGREAFF. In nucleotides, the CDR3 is TGTGCCACCAGCAGAGATTTCACGGGCGGGCGTGAAGCTTTCTTT.